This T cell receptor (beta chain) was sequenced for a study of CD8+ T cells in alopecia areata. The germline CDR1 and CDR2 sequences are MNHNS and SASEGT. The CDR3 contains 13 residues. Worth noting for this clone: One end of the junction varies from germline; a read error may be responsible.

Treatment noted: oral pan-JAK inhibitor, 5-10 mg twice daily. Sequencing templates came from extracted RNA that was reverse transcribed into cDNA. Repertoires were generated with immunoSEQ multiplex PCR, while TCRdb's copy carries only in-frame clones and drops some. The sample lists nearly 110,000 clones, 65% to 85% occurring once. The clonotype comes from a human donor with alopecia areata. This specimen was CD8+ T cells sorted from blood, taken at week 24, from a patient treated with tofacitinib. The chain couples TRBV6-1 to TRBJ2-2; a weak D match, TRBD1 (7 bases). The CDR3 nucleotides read TGTGCAAGCAAGGAGGGGGCCGGCGGGGAGCTGTTTTTT. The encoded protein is CASKEGAGGELFF.